A single sample is the source of the 28 T cell receptor beta chains below, sequenced in a study of CD8+ T cells in alopecia areata. Extracted RNA was reverse transcribed, and the resulting cDNA served as sequencing template. Method: immunoSEQ multiplex PCR; TCRdb's copy keeps in-frame clones and lacks some. This table has about 110,000 clones, 59% appearing once. The specimen sequenced was CD8+ T cells sorted from blood. The receptor source for this set is a human donor in good health.

The table lists this clone with a few counts. The chain is built from TRBV7-9 and TRBJ1-5; no firm D call. Trimming removed 1 base from V and 8 bases from J, with 6 bases in between. This CDR3 contains 12 residues. Germline CDR1 and CDR2: SEHNR and FQNEAQ (reference sequence). As DNA, the CDR3 is TGTGCCAGCAGCTTAGATCCTGAGCCCCAGCATTTT. Amino acid sequence: CASSLDPEPQHF.

This clone has only one observation. The J gene is TRBJ2-5, the V gene TRBV7-9; 10 positions agree with TRBD1. The CDR3 covers 14 residues. After removal of 3 bases from V and 5 bases from J, the junction contained 3 bases not matched to a gene. CDR1 is SEHNR, CDR2 FQNEAQ, per germline (reference sequence). Here the CDR3 reads CASSLPGQGETQYF. The CDR3 DNA reads as TGTGCCAGCAGCTTGCCGGGACAGGGGGAGACCCAGTACTTC.

The chain carries TRBV5-1 and TRBJ1-1; 8 bases agree with TRBD1. CDR1 is SGHRS and CDR2 is YFSETQ in the germline V gene. CDR3 length: 17 residues. V lost 4 bases and J lost 0; bases outside the gene matches: 11. The CDR3 DNA reads TGCGCCAGCAGCCCTCCCCGGACAGGGAACGTGAACACTGAAGCTTTCTTT. It translates to CASSPPRTGNVNTEAFF. The whole variable domain, filled in from reference TRBV5-1 and TRBJ1-1, reads KAGVTQTPRYLIKTRGQQVTLSCSPISGHRSVSWYQQTPGQGLQFLFEYFSETQRNKGNFPGRFSGRQFSNSRSEMNVSTLELGDSALYLCASSPPRTGNVNTEAFFGQGTRLTVV.

The chain joins TRBV5-6 to TRBJ2-1, with TRBD2 matching over 10 bases. V was clipped by 1 base and J by 8 bases; unmatched bases: 9. The V gene's germline CDR1 is SGHDT and CDR2 YYEEEE. The CDR3 has 16 amino acids. In DNA form, the CDR3 reads TGTGCCAGCAGCTTGATCGCAGCGGGGGGGCCCCATGAGCAGTTCTTC. Amino acids: CASSLIAAGGPHEQFF.

The chain employs TRBV27 and TRBJ2-5; no firm D call. The germline CDR1 and CDR2 sequences are MNHEY and SMNVEV (reference sequence). The CDR3 sequence is 14 residues long. V gave up 6 bases and J gave up 6 bases, with 17 bases separating them. CDR3: CASSPAAVWKTQYF. DNA of the CDR3: TGTGCCAGCAGCCCTGCCGCGGTATGGAAGACCCAGTACTTC.

The rearrangement uses TRBV13 and TRBJ2-7; 10 positions match TRBD1. The germline V gene has CDR1 PRHDT and CDR2 FYEKMQ (reference sequence). V dropped 0 bases and J dropped 2; count of bases not matched to a gene: 1. CDR3 size: 15 residues. As DNA, the CDR3 is TGTGCCAGCAGCTTAGGTGGGACAGGGGCCTACGAGCAGTACTTC. The encoded protein is CASSLGGTGAYEQYF.

The chain employs TRBV4-3 and TRBJ2-6, with D tentatively TRBD1 (6 bases). Germline-derived CDR1 and CDR2 are LGHNA and YSLEER. V was trimmed by 0 bases and J by 2 bases, leaving 14 bases between them. CDR3 size: 18 residues. The chain's CDR3 is CASSQDGQGSAGANVLTF. CDR3 nucleotides: TGCGCCAGCAGCCAAGACGGTCAGGGGAGCGCTGGGGCCAACGTCCTGACTTTC.

The chain recombines TRBV9 with TRBJ2-5, with 11 bases fitting TRBD2. Germline V gives CDR1 SGDLS, CDR2 YYNGEE. This CDR3 has 14 amino acids. V lost 2 bases, J lost 5 bases, and 2 bases stayed unmatched. CDR3 nucleotides: TGTGCCAGCAGCGTTAGCGGGGGGGAGGAGACCCAGTACTTC. Its translation: CASSVSGGEETQYF.

About this clone: Other DNA sequences in the sample encode the same CDR3. The chain couples TRBV9 to TRBJ2-3; D ambiguous. V lost 4 bases and J lost 3, with 6 bases in between. The CDR3 extends over 12 amino acids. Germline values: CDR1 SGDLS, CDR2 YYNGEE. The CDR3 DNA is TGTGCCAGCAGCAGCCGAACAGATACGCAGTATTTT. It translates to CASSSRTDTQYF.

This chain joins TRBV7-9 and TRBJ2-5, with 7 bases matching TRBD2. The CDR3 contains 14 residues. Germline lookup yields CDR1 SEHNR and CDR2 FQNEAQ (reference sequence). The trim removed 5 bases at V and 2 bases at J, leaving 5 bases unmatched. Here the CDR3 reads CASSLRGEQETQYF. For the CDR3, the DNA is TGTGCCAGCAGCCTCCGGGGGGAGCAAGAGACCCAGTACTTC.

CDR3 amino acids: CASSWGSEQYF. The DNA of the CDR3 is TGTGCCAGCAGCTGGGGGAGCGAGCAGTACTTC. V gene TRBV5-6 combines with J gene TRBJ2-7; TRBD1 or TRBD2 may be the D gene (5 bases each). Germline loops: CDR1 SGHDT, CDR2 YYEEEE. The CDR3 spans 11 residues. Trimming took 3 bases from V and 6 from J, leaving 7 bases between them.

The chain is built from TRBV5-6 and TRBJ2-2; D is possibly TRBD2 (6 bases). The CDR3 consists of 16 residues. CDR1 and CDR2 (germline): SGHDT, YYEEEE. V lost 6 bases, J lost 3 bases, and 18 bases lay in between. The CDR3 protein is CASTQFGGGDTGELFF. The CDR3 DNA reads as TGTGCCAGCACCCAATTTGGCGGCGGGGACACCGGGGAGCTGTTTTTT.

The chain is built from TRBV6-6 and TRBJ1-1; D is unresolved. CDR3 length equals 14 residues. Germline V gene data show CDR1 as MNHNY and CDR2 as SVGAGI (reference sequence). V lost 2 bases and J lost 5, with 12 bases in between. The CDR3 protein is CASSYAPPGTEAFF. In nucleotides, the CDR3 is TGTGCCAGCAGTTACGCCCCGCCGGGTACTGAAGCTTTCTTT.

This rearrangement joins TRBV10-3 to TRBJ1-5; TRBD1 might be the D (5 bases). CDR3 length: 16 residues. Trimming removed 3 bases from V and 1 base from J, with 13 bases in between. The V gene's germline CDR1 is ENHRY and CDR2 SYGVKD. The CDR3 DNA is TGTGCCATCAGTGACTCGACAGAGATGAGCAATCAGCCCCAGCATTTT. Its translation is CAISDSTEMSNQPQHF.

The rearrangement links TRBV6-1 to TRBJ2-1; D uncertain. This CDR3 is 13 amino acids long. CDR1 is MNHNS, CDR2 SASEGT, per germline. Trimming removed 3 bases at V and 4 bases at J, with 7 bases between. This chain's CDR3 is CASSEFQYNEQFF. CDR3 coding DNA: TGTGCCAGCAGTGAGTTCCAATACAATGAGCAGTTCTTC.

The J gene is TRBJ2-7, the V gene TRBV25-1; TRBD2 aligns across 8 bases. This CDR3 has 15 residues. CDR1 is MGHDK and CDR2 is SYGVNS in the germline V gene. J gave up 0 bases and V 6 bases, and 7 bases lay outside the gene matches. The CDR3: CASRTLAGPSYEQYF. The CDR3, as DNA: TGTGCCAGCAGGACTCTAGCGGGCCCCTCCTACGAGCAGTACTTC.

This clone has a single count. CDR3 amino acids: CASSRLTDPGDGYTF. DNA of the CDR3: TGTGCCAGCAGTCGCCTTACGGACCCGGGGGATGGCTACACCTTC. The V and J genes are TRBV6-5 and TRBJ1-2; TRBD1 might be the D (5 bases). Germline CDR1 is MNHEY and CDR2 is SVGAGI. V lost 5 bases and J 6 bases, leaving 19 bases between the germline ends. This CDR3 contains 15 residues.

The CDR3 loop reads CASSQETDRAGANVLTF. In DNA form, the CDR3 reads TGCGCCAGCAGCCAAGAAACAGACAGGGCTGGGGCCAACGTCCTGACTTTC. This chain joins TRBV4-3 and TRBJ2-6, with 7 nucleotides matching TRBD1. CDR3 length: 17 residues. Unmatched junction bases numbered 4, after V lost 0 bases and J lost 2 bases. Germline-derived CDR1 and CDR2 are LGHNA and YSLEER.

The chain links TRBV7-2 to TRBJ1-2; TRBD1 might be the D (5 bases). The CDR3 is made up of 12 amino acids. Germline V gives CDR1 SGHTA, CDR2 FQGNSA. Trimming shortened V by 3 bases and J by 13 bases, and 15 bases separated the two germline ends. CDR3 sequence reads: CASSLADSSGTF. CDR3 nucleotides: TGTGCCAGCAGCTTGGCCGACAGCAGCGGCACCTTC.

The rearrangement uses TRBV28 and TRBJ2-7; D is possibly TRBD1 or TRBD2 (5 bases each). Germline V lookup: CDR1 MDHEN, CDR2 SYDVKM. The CDR3 totals 13 residues. Trimming pared 6 bases from V and 6 bases from J, leaving 15 bases between. DNA of the CDR3: TGTGCCAGCAGCGGTCCGGGACGCGTCGAGCAGTACTTC. This translates into CASSGPGRVEQYF.

This clone was detected a few times. The chain employs TRBV11-2 and TRBJ1-6; weak D call: TRBD1 (6 bases). Trimming cost V 3 bases and J 5 bases, with 8 bases left between them. This CDR3 region has 14 residues. Per germline, CDR1 SGHAT and CDR2 FQNNGV. The CDR3 loop is CASSFSGDNSPLHF. The DNA for the CDR3 is TGTGCCAGCAGCTTCTCAGGGGATAATTCACCCCTCCACTTT.

This chain connects TRBV15 to TRBJ1-6; possibly TRBD1 for D (6 bases). From germline, CDR1 is LNHNV and CDR2 YYDKDF (reference sequence). The CDR3 length is 15 residues. Trimming removed 0 bases at V and 7 bases at J, with 10 bases between. This CDR3 reads CATSREGQGNSPLHF. The CDR3 nucleotides read TGTGCCACCAGCAGAGAGGGGCAGGGGAATTCACCCCTCCACTTT.

The chain employs TRBV9 and TRBJ2-7, with 9 bases identical to TRBD1. The CDR3 consists of 14 residues. The V and J ends lost 3 bases and 3 bases, in that order; junction bases with no gene match: 4. Looked up from germline, CDR1 is SGDLS and CDR2 is YYNGEE. The CDR3, as DNA: TGTGCCAGCAGCGGGGGACAGGGCGGCTACGAGCAGTACTTC. Translating it yields CASSGGQGGYEQYF.

The J gene is TRBJ2-5, the V gene TRBV5-6; D is unresolved. Germline V lookup: CDR1 SGHDT, CDR2 YYEEEE. The V gene lost 4 bases and the J gene lost 5 bases, with 9 bases spanning the gap. The CDR3 contains 12 residues. The CDR3 loop reads CASSRTPETQYF. CDR3 nucleotides: TGTGCCAGCAGCCGCACCCCGGAGACCCAGTACTTC.

This chain joins TRBV5-1 and TRBJ2-5, with D hard to call. Trimming removed 7 bases from V and 2 bases from J, with 6 bases in between. Germline lookup yields CDR1 SGHRS and CDR2 YFSETQ. CDR3 length: 11 residues. Here the CDR3 reads CASGPQETQYF. The CDR3 DNA reads as TGCGCCAGCGGCCCTCAAGAGACCCAGTACTTC.

This clone has just a few counts. The sample carries other DNA sequences with the same CDR3. The chain employs TRBV29-1 and TRBJ2-2, with a tentative D call TRBD2 (6 bases). CDR3 length: 12 amino acids. Germline CDR1 reads SQVTM; CDR2 reads ANQGSEA. Trimming pared 3 bases from V and 4 bases from J, leaving 6 bases between. The DNA of the CDR3 is TGCAGCGTTGAGGGGGGCACCGGGGAGCTGTTTTTT. Its protein product is CSVEGGTGELFF.

This chain joins TRBV28 and TRBJ2-7; 10 nucleotides align to TRBD1. This CDR3 is 14 amino acids long. V gave up 5 bases and J gave up 6 bases; unmatched junction bases: 7. The germline V gene encodes CDR1 MDHEN and CDR2 SYDVKM. CDR3 residues: CASSPRDRGGEQYF. The CDR3 nucleotides read TGTGCCAGCAGTCCTCGGGACAGGGGCGGCGAGCAGTACTTC.

The chain uses TRBV15 and TRBJ1-2; 7 bases agree with TRBD1. Germline V CDR1 and CDR2: LNHNV, YYDKDF (reference sequence). CDR3 length: 15 amino acids. With V trimmed by 3 bases and J by 2 bases, 6 bases remained unmatched. Here the CDR3 DNA reads TGTGCCACCAGCAGGACAGGGACAGACAACTATGGCTACACCTTC. It codes for CATSRTGTDNYGYTF. The full variable domain, with the rest looked up from reference TRBV15 and TRBJ1-2, is DAMVIQNPRYQVTQFGKPVTLSCSQTLNHNVMYWYQQKSSQAPKLLFHYYDKDFNNEADTPDNFQSRRPNTSFCFLDIRSPGLGDTAMYLCATSRTGTDNYGYTFGSGTRLTVV.